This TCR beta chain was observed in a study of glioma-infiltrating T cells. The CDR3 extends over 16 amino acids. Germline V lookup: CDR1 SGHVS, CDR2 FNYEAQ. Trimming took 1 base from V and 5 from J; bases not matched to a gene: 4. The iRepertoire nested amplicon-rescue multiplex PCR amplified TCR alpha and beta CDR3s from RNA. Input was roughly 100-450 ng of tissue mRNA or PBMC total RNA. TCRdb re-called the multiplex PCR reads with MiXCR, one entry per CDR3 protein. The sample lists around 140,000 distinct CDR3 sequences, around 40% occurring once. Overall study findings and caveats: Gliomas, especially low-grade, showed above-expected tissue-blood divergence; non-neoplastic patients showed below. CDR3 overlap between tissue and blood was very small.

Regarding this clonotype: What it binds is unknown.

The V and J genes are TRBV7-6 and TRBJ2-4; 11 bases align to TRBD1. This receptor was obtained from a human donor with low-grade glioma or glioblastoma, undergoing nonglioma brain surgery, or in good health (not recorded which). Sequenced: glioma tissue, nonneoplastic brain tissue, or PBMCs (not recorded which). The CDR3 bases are TGTGCCAGCAGCTTAGGACCGGACAGGGGGCAAAACATTCAGTACTTC. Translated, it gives CASSLGPDRGQNIQYF.